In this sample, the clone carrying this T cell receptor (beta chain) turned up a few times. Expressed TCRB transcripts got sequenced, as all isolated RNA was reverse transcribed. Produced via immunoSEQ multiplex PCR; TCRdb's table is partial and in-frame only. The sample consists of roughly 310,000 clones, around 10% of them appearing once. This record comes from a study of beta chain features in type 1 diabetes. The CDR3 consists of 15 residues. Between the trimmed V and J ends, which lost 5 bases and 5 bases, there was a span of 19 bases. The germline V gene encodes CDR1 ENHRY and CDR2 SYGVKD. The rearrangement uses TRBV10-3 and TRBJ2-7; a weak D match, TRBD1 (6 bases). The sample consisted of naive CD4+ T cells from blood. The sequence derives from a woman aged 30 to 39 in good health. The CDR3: CAISTRGTGQDEQYF. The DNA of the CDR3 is TGTGCCATCAGTACTCGGGGTACAGGGCAGGACGAGCAGTACTTC.